This is a list of T cell receptor beta chains from one sample in a study of PD-1 blockade in classical Hodgkin lymphoma. Produced via immunoSEQ multiplex PCR; TCRdb's table is partial and in-frame only. The sample yields some 11,000 clones, 74% seen once. Sequences were derived from CD4+ T cells from blood, sampled before the fourth cycle of nivolumab. Receptors were obtained from a human donor with classical Hodgkin lymphoma. Both conserved end residues are part of each CDR3. Each record gives: J gene, clone size, D gene, V gene, CDR3 protein, CDR3 DNA. A D gene is named only where the DNA matches it firmly. Some rows have no size entry. The others give once, few or many, or a class for an expanded clone.

TRBJ1-2	-	-	TRBV30	CAWAGSANYGYTF	TGTGCCTGGGCAGGGTCAGCTAACTATGGCTACACCTTC
TRBJ2-1	-	-	TRBV4-1	CASSQGIYRGGSYNEQFF	TGCGCCAGCAGCCAAGGCATATATAGGGGCGGCTCCTACAATGAGCAGTTCTTC
TRBJ1-2	-	-	TRBV5-7	CASSLNTHYGYTF	TGTGCCAGCAGCTTAAACACCCACTATGGCTACACCTTC
TRBJ2-7	-	TRBD1	TRBV5-6	CASSTGTGVEQYF	TGTGCCAGCAGCACCGGGACAGGGGTCGAGCAGTACTTC
TRBJ1-1	once	-	TRBV12-1	CASSSLIDRQNTEAFF	TGTGCCAGCAGCTCCCTTATTGACAGGCAGAACACTGAAGCTTTCTTT
TRBJ2-3	-	-	TRBV5-1	CASKERAGGTDTQYF	TGCGCCAGTAAGGAAAGGGCAGGCGGCACAGATACGCAGTATTTT
TRBJ2-7	-	-	TRBV5-5	CASSRKGPYEQYF	TGTGCCAGCAGCCGCAAGGGGCCCTACGAGCAGTACTTC
TRBJ2-5	few	TRBD1	TRBV2	CASSVGDRGQETQYF	TGTGCCAGCAGTGTTGGGGACAGGGGACAAGAGACCCAGTACTTC
TRBJ1-4	-	-	TRBV7-6	CASSTAGGPTNEKLFF	TGTGCCAGCAGCACCGCCGGGGGGCCAACTAATGAAAAACTGTTTTTT
TRBJ2-7	few	TRBD1	TRBV5-6	CASGTAHYEQYF	TGTGCCAGCGGGACAGCACACTACGAGCAGTACTTC
TRBJ1-3	few	-	TRBV5-4	CASSLDSGSGNTIYF	TGTGCCAGCAGCTTGGATAGCGGCTCTGGAAACACCATATATTTT
TRBJ2-3	-	-	TRBV2	CASRPQGSSTDTQYF	TGTGCCAGCAGGCCTCAGGGGTCTAGCACAGATACGCAGTATTTT
TRBJ1-1	-	TRBD1	TRBV7-9	CASSSGQATREAFF	TGTGCCAGCAGCAGCGGACAGGCCACTCGGGAAGCTTTCTTT
TRBJ1-1	-	-	TRBV5-1	CASSATRGATTEAFF	TGCGCCAGCAGCGCGACCCGGGGGGCCACCACTGAAGCTTTCTTT
TRBJ2-1	-	TRBD2	TRBV15	CATSRDPLAGGPGEQFF	TGTGCCACCAGCAGAGATCCCCTAGCGGGAGGGCCCGGTGAGCAGTTCTTC
TRBJ1-5	-	TRBD1	TRBV27	CASSTDRGHNQPQHF	TGTGCCAGCAGTACGGACAGGGGCCACAATCAGCCCCAGCATTTT
TRBJ2-2	-	TRBD2	TRBV29-1	CSVESTGGPGELFF	TGCAGCGTTGAATCCACGGGAGGGCCAGGGGAGCTGTTTTTT
TRBJ1-4	-	-	TRBV27	CASRSMHATNEKLFF	TGTGCCAGCAGGTCTATGCACGCAACTAATGAAAAACTGTTTTTT
TRBJ2-7	-	TRBD2	TRBV5-1	CASSEGTSMYEQYF	TGCGCCAGCAGTGAAGGGACTAGCATGTACGAGCAGTACTTC
TRBJ2-5	-	-	TRBV19	CASSLKETQYF	TGTGCCAGTAGCCTCAAAGAGACCCAGTACTTC
TRBJ2-2	once	TRBD2	TRBV9	CASTLLGGTANTGELFF	TGTGCCAGCACCCTCCTGGGGGGGACTGCGAACACCGGGGAGCTGTTTTTT
TRBJ2-1	-	-	TRBV4-1	CASSQDEVGSYNEQFF	TGCGCCAGCAGCCAAGATGAAGTCGGCAGCTACAATGAGCAGTTCTTC
TRBJ2-1	-	-	TRBV11-2	CASVRSGTTYNEQFF	TGTGCCAGCGTTCGGTCCGGGACAACCTACAATGAGCAGTTCTTC
TRBJ2-4	-	TRBD2	TRBV5-1	CASSSGRAEIQYF	TGCGCCAGCAGCTCCGGGAGGGCAGAAATTCAGTACTTC
TRBJ1-3	-	-	TRBV19	CASTPASGNTIYF	TGTGCCAGTACTCCGGCCTCTGGAAACACCATATATTTT
TRBJ2-7	-	-	TRBV6-5	CASSYRDPNNYEQYF	TGTGCCAGCAGTTACCGGGACCCAAATAACTACGAGCAGTACTTC
TRBJ1-1	-	-	TRBV11-2	CASSKTRGGLQGSTEAFF	TGTGCCAGCAGCAAAACCCGAGGGGGTCTACAGGGATCCACTGAAGCTTTCTTT
TRBJ2-1	once	TRBD1	TRBV7-8	CASSDRGLAPNNEQFF	TGTGCCAGCAGCGACAGGGGGCTAGCGCCAAACAATGAGCAGTTCTTC
TRBJ2-5	-	-	TRBV18	CASSPPGSWETQYF	TGTGCCAGCTCACCACCGGGAAGCTGGGAGACCCAGTACTTC
TRBJ2-3	-	TRBD2	TRBV4-2	CASSRGGADTQYF	TGTGCCAGCAGCCGGGGGGGGGCAGATACGCAGTATTTT
TRBJ1-1	few	TRBD1	TRBV19	CASSIRQGVFTEAFF	TGTGCCAGTAGTATTCGACAGGGGGTGTTCACTGAAGCTTTCTTT
TRBJ2-1	few	TRBD1	TRBV29-1	CSAPRGKLLDSYNEQFF	TGCAGCGCCCCCAGGGGGAAACTACTAGATTCCTACAATGAGCAGTTCTTC
TRBJ2-2	-	-	TRBV27	CASSLEVPNTGELFF	TGTGCCAGCAGTTTAGAGGTACCGAACACCGGGGAGCTGTTTTTT